This T cell receptor (beta chain) was retrieved from a study of regulatory T cells in long-lasting Graves disease. This clonotype was picked up a small number of times. The CDR3 is made up of 14 amino acids. Trimming took 5 bases from V and 10 from J, leaving 19 bases between them. CDR1 and CDR2 (germline): SGHTA, FQGNSA. The time point is: newly diagnosed GD, antithyroid drugs for less than 3 months. Extracted PBMC RNA gave rise to the TCR library. Arm-PCR of CDR3 regions with iRepertoire HTBI primers generated TCR beta libraries. TCRdb re-called the multiplex PCR reads with MiXCR, one entry per CDR3 protein. The data show 300,000 to 450,000 distinct CDR3 sequences, about 14% seen once.

The material was peripheral blood mononuclear cells (PBMCs), obtained at new diagnosis, from a patient treated with antithyroid drugs. V gene TRBV7-2 combines with J gene TRBJ2-3, with D maybe TRBD2 (6 bases). This receptor was identified in a female donor with Graves disease. In nucleotides, the CDR3 is TGTGCCAGCAGCCTCGCGGGGCCCTCCGCCGCGCAGTATTTT. It is translated as CASSLAGPSAAQYF.